The 8 T cell receptor beta chains reported below all come from one sample, sequenced in a study of CD8 T cells in ankylosing spondylitis. Each CDR3 protein gets one entry after TCRdb re-called the 5' RACE reads with MiXCR. The sample carries approximately 340,000 distinct CDR3 sequences, 14% to 15% recorded once. The sequencing sample was made of blood, either unsorted or a sorted T cell fraction (not recorded which). These receptors were taken from a male donor with ankylosing spondylitis or in good health (not recorded which).

The chain recombines TRBV7-9 with TRBJ1-5; the D gene is possibly TRBD1 (6 bases). The CDR3 sequence is 13 residues long. With 5 bases removed from V and 7 bases from J, the gap between germline ends came to 12 bases. The germline V gene encodes CDR1 SEHNR and CDR2 FQNEAQ (reference sequence). DNA of the CDR3: TGTGCCAGCAGCCTAAACGGGGGCCAGCCCCAGCATTTT. Translating it yields CASSLNGGQPQHF.

The chain joins TRBV19 to TRBJ2-2; 8 positions agree with TRBD1. Looked up from germline, CDR1 is LNHDA and CDR2 is SQIVND (reference sequence). This CDR3 region has 14 residues. Trimming removed 4 bases from V and 6 bases from J; junction bases left unmatched: 4. CDR3: CASSTQGAAGELFF. Here the CDR3 DNA reads TGTGCCAGTAGTACCCAGGGGGCCGCCGGGGAGCTGTTTTTT.

V and J are TRBV6-1 and TRBJ2-1, with 7 bases lining up with TRBD2. Germline V gene sequence: CDR1 MNHNS, CDR2 SASEGT. Trimming cost V 6 bases and J 2 bases; bases outside gene matches: 4. The CDR3 runs 14 residues. The DNA for the CDR3 is TGTGCCAGCAGGGGGGGGGTGGCCTACAATGAGCAGTTCTTC. It yields the protein CASRGGVAYNEQFF.

This clonotype came up a few times. The rearrangement joins TRBV19 to TRBJ2-7; TRBD2 is a possible D gene (5 bases). The germline V and J ends were trimmed by 9 bases and 2 bases, with 20 bases remaining between them. The CDR3 runs to 15 residues. Germline assignment: CDR1 LNHDA and CDR2 SQIVND (reference sequence). CDR3: CASPKSRTLPYEQYF. The CDR3 nucleotides are TGTGCCAGCCCTAAAAGTAGGACTCTTCCCTACGAGCAGTACTTC.

V is TRBV9 and J is TRBJ1-2, with no clear D. This CDR3 has 15 amino acids. V was shortened by 2 bases and J by 0 bases, with 11 bases between the two germline ends. Germline lookup yields CDR1 SGDLS and CDR2 YYNGEE. The DNA of the CDR3 is TGTGCCAGCAGCGTTGGGGTCAGTGCTAACTATGGCTACACCTTC. Translation: CASSVGVSANYGYTF.

CDR3 in DNA: TGCGCCAGCAGCTTTGGTTCGGCAGGGACCTACGAGCAGTACTTC. Translated, it gives CASSFGSAGTYEQYF. This chain links TRBV5-1 with TRBJ2-7; tentative D call: TRBD1 (5 bases). Trimming stripped 2 bases from V and 2 bases from J, with 14 bases between. CDR1 is SGHRS and CDR2 is YFSETQ in the germline V gene. The CDR3 is 15 amino acids. The variable domain in full, completed from reference TRBV5-1 and TRBJ2-7, reads KAGVTQTPRYLIKTRGQQVTLSCSPISGHRSVSWYQQTPGQGLQFLFEYFSETQRNKGNFPGRFSGRQFSNSRSEMNVSTLELGDSALYLCASSFGSAGTYEQYFGPGTRLTVT.

The rearrangement joins TRBV5-1 to TRBJ2-7; no reliable D call. The CDR3 runs to 16 residues. V was shortened by 0 bases and J by 2 bases, with 15 bases between the two germline ends. Germline V gene sequence: CDR1 SGHRS, CDR2 YFSETQ. The CDR3 nucleotides are TGCGCCAGCAGCTTGGGCGGATGGACCGTCCCCTACGAGCAGTACTTC. Protein sequence: CASSLGGWTVPYEQYF.

This clonotype was counted many times. This sequence joins TRBV5-1 and TRBJ2-1; D is undetermined. V dropped 5 bases and J dropped 5 bases, with 5 bases sitting between them. The CDR3 is 11 amino acids. Germline CDR1 SGHRS, CDR2 YFSETQ. CDR3 coding DNA: TGCGCCAGCAGGCTAGACAATGAGCAGTTCTTC. It encodes CASRLDNEQFF.